The sequence of this T cell receptor beta chain was determined in a study of identical twins (dated by TCRdb to 2016 to 2017). For context, the study as a whole: TCR alpha and beta repertoires from monozygotic twins, unrelated adults of various ages and cord blood were deep-sequenced to test whether fetal clonotypes persist. To rule out contamination, replicate twin experiments were performed at different times with different library preparation protocols. Broad study findings and their caveats: Abundant cord blood beta clonotypes carried fewer insertions; young adult naive repertoires showed a weaker similar trend, while memory repertoires showed none. Out-of-frame TCR alpha sharing in monozygotic twins was systematically underestimated by recombination models, whereas sharing between unrelated individuals was in agreement with the recombination models. The excess sharing between twins in beta out-of-frame sequences was weaker because fewer shared sequences reduced the signal-to-noise ratio. Because the same donors could not be followed over many years, the conclusions depended on cross-sectional statistical analysis. Zero-insertion analyses could be partly confounded by invariant T cells such as MAIT and iNKT, though diverse VJ usage argued against such confounding for most clonotypes. Compared with coincidental sharing between unrelated individuals, out-of-frame TCR alpha sequences shared between twins had an excess of sequences with low generation probability.

A remark on this clonotype: Its antigen remains undetermined. Base qualities are not at hand, and no much larger clone is one base apart.

Every donor was a healthy Caucasian. Three pairs of female monozygotic twins, all aged roughly 18 to 29 years, made up the twin cohort. CD4+ and CD8+ T cell populations were isolated with positive isolation kits from Invitrogen. The germline V gene encodes CDR1 LGHDT and CDR2 YNNKEL (reference sequence). Compared with germline, V lacks 4 bases and J lacks 5 bases; bases without a gene match: 10. The CDR3 has 16 amino acids, counting the end cysteine and phenylalanine. Left in the record is the CDR3 DNA by itself, 48 bases read in frame from the first base. The library was built by means of 5' RACE. Sequenced using an Illumina HiSeq 2000. A universal primer binding site was added through template switching, and the final cDNA carried a unique molecular identifier so that TCR cDNA molecules could be counted accurately. Specific primers in the conserved constant-segment region were used to synthesize first-strand cDNA for TCR alpha and beta chains. To control for contamination, every cDNA library carried two barcodes: a SMART-Mk sample barcode plus Illumina barcodes. Two successive PCR steps introduced TruSeq adapter sequences along with Illumina sample barcodes. TCR alpha and beta cDNA libraries were sequenced on the Illumina HiSeq platform with custom primers. Per the authors' processing: Raw reads were processed with MiGEC to extract unique molecular identifiers, and MiXCR was used to determine CDR3 positions. For each individual, recombination models were inferred using an EM algorithm with the repgenHMM and IGoR tools. The analysis of shared clonotypes was done with the tcR package in R, with sharing normalized by the product of cloneset sizes. Out-of-frame nonproductive sequences were analyzed to study raw recombination free of thymic and clonal selection effects. The public reads were quality trimmed at Q25 with fastp and then assembled into clones with MiXCR by TCRdb, keeping productive beta chains. Each CDR3 protein appears once, grouped with its most common genes and DNA. For this entry, the V and J calls and clone size follow TCRdb and not the study's own pipeline. A total of about 530,000 distinct CDR3 sequences appear in this sample, approximately 20% of them only once. The ten biggest clones cover 0.45% to 0.5% of the sample.

The same data also contributed to another study, on yellow fever vaccine responses in identical twins. As the second study states: According to the authors, the vaccine-induced T cell response in identical twins seemed to be partly convergent and partly specific to each individual. In identical twins, the study followed T cell clones that responded to the vaccine with precision.

The sequence came from a woman aged 18-30 years in good health. The specimen was CD4+ T cells sorted from blood. This receptor chain uses TRBV3-1 and TRBJ2-5; 10 central nucleotides agree with TRBD2. The DNA sequence follows: TGTGCCAGCAGCCCGCAATTAGCGGGAGGTGGGGAGACCCAGTACTTC. Its product reads: CASSPQLAGGGETQYF.